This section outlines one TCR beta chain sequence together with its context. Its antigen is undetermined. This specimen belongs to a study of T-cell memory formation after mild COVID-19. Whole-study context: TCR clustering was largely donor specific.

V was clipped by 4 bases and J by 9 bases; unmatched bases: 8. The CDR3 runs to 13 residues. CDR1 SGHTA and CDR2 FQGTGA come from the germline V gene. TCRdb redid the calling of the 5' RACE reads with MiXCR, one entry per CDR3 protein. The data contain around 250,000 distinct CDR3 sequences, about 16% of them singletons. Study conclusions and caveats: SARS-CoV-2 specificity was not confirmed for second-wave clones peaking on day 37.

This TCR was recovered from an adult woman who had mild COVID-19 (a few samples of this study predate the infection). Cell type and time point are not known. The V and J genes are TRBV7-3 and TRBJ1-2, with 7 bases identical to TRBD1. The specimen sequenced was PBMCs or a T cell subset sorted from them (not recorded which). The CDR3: CASSSPGTASYTF. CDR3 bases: TGTGCCAGCAGCTCCCCCGGGACAGCAAGCTACACCTTC.